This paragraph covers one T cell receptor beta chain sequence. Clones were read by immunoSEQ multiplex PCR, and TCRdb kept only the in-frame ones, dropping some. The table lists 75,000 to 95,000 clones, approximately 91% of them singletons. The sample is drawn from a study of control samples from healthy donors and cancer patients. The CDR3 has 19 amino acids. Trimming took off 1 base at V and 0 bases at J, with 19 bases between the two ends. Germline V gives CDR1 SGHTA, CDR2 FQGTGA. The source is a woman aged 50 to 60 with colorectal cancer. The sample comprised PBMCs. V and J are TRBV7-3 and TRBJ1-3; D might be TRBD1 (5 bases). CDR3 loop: CASSLRSAPDTNSGNTIYF. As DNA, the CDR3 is TGTGCCAGCAGCTTAAGAAGCGCCCCGGACACTAACTCTGGAAACACCATATATTTT.